The sequence of this TCR beta chain was determined in a study of cytomegalovirus exposure and HLA in healthy donors. Findings and limits, study-wide: A later analysis found that most CMV-associated TCR beta chains appeared HLA-restricted.

The PCR had 60 Vbeta and 13 Jbeta primers. Data came from immunoSEQ multiplex PCR; TCRdb stores just in-frame clones and leaves some out. The repertoire consists of 150,000 or so clones, with just under 85% occurring once and the leading ten covering less than 1.5%. Concerning this clone itself: Its target is not known.

The V and J ends lost 8 bases and 7 bases, in that order; junction bases with no gene match: 21. This CDR3 is built from 18 residues. CDR1 is MNHEY, CDR2 SMNVEV, per germline (reference sequence). The chain joins TRBV27 to TRBJ1-4; 8 nucleotides line up with TRBD1. The sequence was collected from a young man in good health and CMV-seropositive. Material for sequencing was PBMCs. The CDR3 loop reads CASSQRGTGLVGGEKLFF. CDR3 DNA: TGTGCCAGCTCCCAACGGGGGACAGGCCTCGTCGGAGGTGAAAAACTGTTTTTT.